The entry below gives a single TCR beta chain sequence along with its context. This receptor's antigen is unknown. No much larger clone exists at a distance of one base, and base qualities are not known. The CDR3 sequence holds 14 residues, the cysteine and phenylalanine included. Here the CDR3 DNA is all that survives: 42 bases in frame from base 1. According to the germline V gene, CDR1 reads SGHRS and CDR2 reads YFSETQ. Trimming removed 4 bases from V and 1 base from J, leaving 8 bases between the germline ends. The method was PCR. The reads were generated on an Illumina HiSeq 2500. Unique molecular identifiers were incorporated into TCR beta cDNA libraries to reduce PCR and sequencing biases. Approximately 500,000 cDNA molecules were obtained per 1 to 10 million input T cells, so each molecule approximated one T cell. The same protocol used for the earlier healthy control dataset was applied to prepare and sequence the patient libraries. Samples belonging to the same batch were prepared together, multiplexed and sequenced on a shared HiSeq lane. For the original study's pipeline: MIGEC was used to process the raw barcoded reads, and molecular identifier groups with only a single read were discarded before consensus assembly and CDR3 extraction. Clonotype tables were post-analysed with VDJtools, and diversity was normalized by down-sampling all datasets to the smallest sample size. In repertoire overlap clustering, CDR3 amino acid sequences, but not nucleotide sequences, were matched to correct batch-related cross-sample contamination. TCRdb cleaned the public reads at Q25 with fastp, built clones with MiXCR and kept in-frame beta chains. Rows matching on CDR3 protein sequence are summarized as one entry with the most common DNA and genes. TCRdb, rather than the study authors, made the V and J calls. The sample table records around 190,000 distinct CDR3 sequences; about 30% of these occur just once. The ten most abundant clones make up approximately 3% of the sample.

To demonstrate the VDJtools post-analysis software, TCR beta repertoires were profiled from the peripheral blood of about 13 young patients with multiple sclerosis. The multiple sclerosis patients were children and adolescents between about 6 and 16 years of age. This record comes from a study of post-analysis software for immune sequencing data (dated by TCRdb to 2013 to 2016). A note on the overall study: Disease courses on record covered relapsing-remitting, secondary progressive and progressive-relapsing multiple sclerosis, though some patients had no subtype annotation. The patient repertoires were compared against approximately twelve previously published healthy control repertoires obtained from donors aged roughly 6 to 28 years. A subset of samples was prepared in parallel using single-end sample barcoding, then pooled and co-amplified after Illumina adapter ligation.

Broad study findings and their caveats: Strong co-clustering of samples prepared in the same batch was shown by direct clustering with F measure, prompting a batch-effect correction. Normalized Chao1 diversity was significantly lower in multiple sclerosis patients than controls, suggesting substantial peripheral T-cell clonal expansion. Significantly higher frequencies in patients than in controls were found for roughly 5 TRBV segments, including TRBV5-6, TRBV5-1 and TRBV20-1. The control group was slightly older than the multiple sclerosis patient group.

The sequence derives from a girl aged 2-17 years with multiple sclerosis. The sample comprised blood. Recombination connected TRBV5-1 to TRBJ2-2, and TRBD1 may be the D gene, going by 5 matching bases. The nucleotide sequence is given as TGCGCCAGCAGCGAAACAGGGAACACCGGGGAGCTGTTTTTT. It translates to CASSETGNTGELFF.